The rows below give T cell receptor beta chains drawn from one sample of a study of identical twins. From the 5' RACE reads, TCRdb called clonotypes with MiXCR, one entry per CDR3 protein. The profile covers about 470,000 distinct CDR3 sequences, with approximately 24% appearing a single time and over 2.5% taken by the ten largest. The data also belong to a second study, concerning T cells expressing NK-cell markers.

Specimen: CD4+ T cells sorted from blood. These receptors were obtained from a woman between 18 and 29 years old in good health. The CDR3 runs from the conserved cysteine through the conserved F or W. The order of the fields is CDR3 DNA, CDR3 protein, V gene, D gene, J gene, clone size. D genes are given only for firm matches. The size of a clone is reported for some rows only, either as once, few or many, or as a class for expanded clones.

cdr3_nt: TGTGCCAGCAGCAAGCACCTGACTAGGCTAACCTACGAGCAGTACTTC; cdr3_aa: CASSKHLTRLTYEQYF; v_call: TRBV6-2/TRBV6-3; d_call: .; j_call: TRBJ2-7; clone_size: .
cdr3_nt: TGTGCCAGCAGCCAGGACCCGAAGTACGAGCAGTACTTC; cdr3_aa: CASSQDPKYEQYF; v_call: TRBV4-2; d_call: .; j_call: TRBJ2-7; clone_size: .
cdr3_nt: TGTGCCAGCAGCTTAAGTAGTTCGCTTGGGGCCCAGTACTTC; cdr3_aa: CASSLSSSLGAQYF; v_call: TRBV7-2; d_call: .; j_call: TRBJ2-5; clone_size: .
cdr3_nt: TGTGCCAGCAGAACAGCGGCCCGTAATCAGCCCCAGCATTTT; cdr3_aa: CASRTAARNQPQHF; v_call: TRBV12-3/TRBV12-4; d_call: .; j_call: TRBJ1-5; clone_size: many
cdr3_nt: TGTGCCAGCAGTGAAATCCGAAGTGGCGGGGAGCTGTTTTTT; cdr3_aa: CASSEIRSGGELFF; v_call: TRBV2; d_call: .; j_call: TRBJ2-2; clone_size: few
cdr3_nt: TGTGCCAGCAGACCGGGGCAGGGGGGGAGGAATGAGCAGTTCTTC; cdr3_aa: CASRPGQGGRNEQFF; v_call: TRBV6-1; d_call: .; j_call: TRBJ2-1; clone_size: few
cdr3_nt: TGTGCCAGCAGCTTACGTTCGGGGGCTCCCGACGAGCAGTACTTC; cdr3_aa: CASSLRSGAPDEQYF; v_call: TRBV7-6; d_call: .; j_call: TRBJ2-7; clone_size: .
cdr3_nt: TGTGCCAGCAGTTCTTTGGGCAGGGTGGCAGATACGCAGTATTTT; cdr3_aa: CASSSLGRVADTQYF; v_call: TRBV12-3/TRBV12-4; d_call: .; j_call: TRBJ2-3; clone_size: few
cdr3_nt: TGCAGTGCTAGAGATGCCTCCACCGGGACTAGTTACGATGAGCAGTTCTTC; cdr3_aa: CSARDASTGTSYDEQFF; v_call: TRBV20-1; d_call: TRBD2; j_call: TRBJ2-1; clone_size: few
cdr3_nt: TGCAGTGCCCGGGCCCCTATCCGATCCTACAATGAGCAGTTCTTC; cdr3_aa: CSARAPIRSYNEQFF; v_call: TRBV20-1; d_call: .; j_call: TRBJ2-1; clone_size: .
cdr3_nt: TGTGCCATCAATGGCGGTCAGAGCACAGATACGCAGTATTTT; cdr3_aa: CAINGGQSTDTQYF; v_call: TRBV10-3; d_call: .; j_call: TRBJ2-3; clone_size: .
cdr3_nt: TGCAGTGCTAACCGCGTACCACAGGGAGGTTATGGCTACACCTTC; cdr3_aa: CSANRVPQGGYGYTF; v_call: TRBV20-1; d_call: .; j_call: TRBJ1-2; clone_size: .
cdr3_nt: TGCAGTGCTAGAGGAGTAGCTGAGCAGTTCTTC; cdr3_aa: CSARGVAEQFF; v_call: TRBV20-1; d_call: .; j_call: TRBJ2-1; clone_size: .
cdr3_nt: TGCGCCAGCAGCTTAAGCCTCTCCTACGAGCAGTACTTC; cdr3_aa: CASSLSLSYEQYF; v_call: TRBV5-1; d_call: .; j_call: TRBJ2-7; clone_size: many
cdr3_nt: TGCGCCAGCAGCTGGGCCAGCGAGAGCTCCTACGAGCAGTACTTC; cdr3_aa: CASSWASESSYEQYF; v_call: TRBV5-1; d_call: .; j_call: TRBJ2-7; clone_size: .
cdr3_nt: TGTGCCAGCAGCTTCGGTCAGGATACGCAGTATTTT; cdr3_aa: CASSFGQDTQYF; v_call: TRBV7-9; d_call: .; j_call: TRBJ2-3; clone_size: few
cdr3_nt: TGTGCCAGCAGTTACAAACTCATTCAGTACTTC; cdr3_aa: CASSYKLIQYF; v_call: TRBV6-2/TRBV6-3; d_call: .; j_call: TRBJ2-4; clone_size: few
cdr3_nt: TGTGCCATCAGTGTATCGCCGAACACTGAAGCTTTCTTT; cdr3_aa: CAISVSPNTEAFF; v_call: TRBV10-3; d_call: .; j_call: TRBJ1-1; clone_size: .
cdr3_nt: TGTGCCAGCGGAAATTTTTATACCGGGACAGCCAACACTGAAGCTTTCTTT; cdr3_aa: CASGNFYTGTANTEAFF; v_call: TRBV12-3/TRBV12-4; d_call: TRBD1; j_call: TRBJ1-1; clone_size: many
cdr3_nt: TGCGCCAGCAGCTTGGAAGGGCCTCGTAGCACTGAAGCTTTCTTT; cdr3_aa: CASSLEGPRSTEAFF; v_call: TRBV5-1; d_call: .; j_call: TRBJ1-1; clone_size: .
cdr3_nt: TGTGCCAGCAGCCAACAGGCCATCGAGACCCAGTACTTC; cdr3_aa: CASSQQAIETQYF; v_call: TRBV14; d_call: .; j_call: TRBJ2-5; clone_size: few
cdr3_nt: TGTGCCTGGAGTGGTCGGAGTCACCTTAATCAGCCCCAGCATTTT; cdr3_aa: CAWSGRSHLNQPQHF; v_call: TRBV30; d_call: .; j_call: TRBJ1-5; clone_size: .
cdr3_nt: TGCAGCGTATCACAGGGGCAGTCAGTCAACGAGCAGTACTTC; cdr3_aa: CSVSQGQSVNEQYF; v_call: TRBV29-1; d_call: TRBD1; j_call: TRBJ2-7; clone_size: few
cdr3_nt: TGCGCCACCAGGACTTTCAATGAGCAGTTCTTC; cdr3_aa: CATRTFNEQFF; v_call: TRBV10-2; d_call: .; j_call: TRBJ2-1; clone_size: .
cdr3_nt: TGTGCCAGCAGAGCGGGGGCCCAAGAGACACAGTACTTC; cdr3_aa: CASRAGAQETQYF; v_call: TRBV2; d_call: TRBD2; j_call: TRBJ2-5; clone_size: .
cdr3_nt: TGTGCCAGCAGTTCTACTAGCCTTGTTGGCGAGCAGTACTTC; cdr3_aa: CASSSTSLVGEQYF; v_call: TRBV11-3; d_call: .; j_call: TRBJ2-7; clone_size: .
cdr3_nt: TGTGCCAGCGATCAACCAGGGTTGCGTGAAGCTTTCTTT; cdr3_aa: CASDQPGLREAFF; v_call: TRBV12-3/TRBV12-4; d_call: .; j_call: TRBJ1-1; clone_size: .
cdr3_nt: TGTGCCAGCAACTCCGGGACAGGGGGGTTCTTC; cdr3_aa: CASNSGTGGFF; v_call: TRBV28; d_call: TRBD1; j_call: TRBJ2-1; clone_size: few
cdr3_nt: TGTGCCAGCAGTGGGAGTCCAGGGCTAGCGGCTCAATTTACCCCTGGTGAGCAGTTCTTC; cdr3_aa: CASSGSPGLAAQFTPGEQFF; v_call: TRBV12-3/TRBV12-4; d_call: TRBD2; j_call: TRBJ2-1; clone_size: .
cdr3_nt: TGCGCCAGCAGCTTGATGCCGAACACCGGGGAGCTGTTTTTT; cdr3_aa: CASSLMPNTGELFF; v_call: TRBV5-1; d_call: .; j_call: TRBJ2-2; clone_size: many
cdr3_nt: TGCAGTGCTACTCGGGGAAGGGAAGCTTTCTTT; cdr3_aa: CSATRGREAFF; v_call: TRBV20-1; d_call: .; j_call: TRBJ1-1; clone_size: few